This TCR beta chain was identified in a study of OX40 agonist ivuxolimab in advanced cancers. Study in general: A mean age of roughly 60 years, range about 20 to 79, was recorded, and about 83% were male. Regarding the study as a whole: Relative to CD4+ cells, CD8+ T cells on average had more expanded clones.

Systemic immunosuppression or a history of autoimmune disease excluded patients. This clone was detected a few times. Its antigen is currently unknown. Clones were read by immunoSEQ multiplex PCR, and TCRdb kept only the in-frame ones, dropping some. The sample includes 70,000 to 95,000 clones, 91% seen only once; the top ten take approximately 6.5%. Specimen: CD4+ or CD8+ T cells sorted from blood, collected in a trial of the OX40 agonist ivuxolimab. This clonotype was obtained from an adult with an advanced solid tumor such as melanoma, head and neck, liver or kidney cancer.

The CDR3 bases are TGTGCCAGCAGTCCCTTTGATAGGAGTGGGCAAGCTTTCTTT. Amino acid sequence: CASSPFDRSGQAFF. The chain uses TRBV28 and TRBJ1-1; no clear D. This CDR3 spans 14 amino acids. Germline V CDR1 and CDR2: MDHEN, SYDVKM. Trimming took 5 bases from V and 9 from J, leaving 19 bases between them.